What follows describes a single T cell receptor beta chain. Its antigen is not known. The record originates from a study of a mutant IDH1 vaccine in newly diagnosed glioma. In the study overall: Eight vaccinations reached patients in weeks 1, 3, 5, 7, 11, 15, 19 and 23.

This table comes from immunoSEQ multiplex PCR, and its TCRdb copy is limited to in-frame clones, with some not included. The data hold about 43,000 clones, with 84% observed a single time. From germline, CDR1 is LNHNV and CDR2 YYDKDF (reference sequence). The CDR3 spans 12 residues. With 0 bases removed from V and 8 bases from J, the gap between germline ends came to 7 bases. Indicated time point: week 23, last vaccination. Every vaccination contained 300 ug of the mutant IDH1 20-mer peptide and was paired with topical imiquimod. The sequence was collected from a young woman with glioma. Some clones in this sample may be carry-over from other donors' samples. V gene TRBV15 combines with J gene TRBJ1-2, with D unresolved. Source: PBMCs, taken from a glioma patient whose treatment included an IDH1 peptide vaccine. CDR3 residues: CATSRDFSGYTF. In nucleotides, the CDR3 is TGTGCCACCAGCAGAGATTTCAGCGGCTACACCTTC. Combining the CDR3 with reference TRBV15 and TRBJ1-2 gives the whole variable domain DAMVIQNPRYQVTQFGKPVTLSCSQTLNHNVMYWYQQKSSQAPKLLFHYYDKDFNNEADTPDNFQSRRPNTSFCFLDIRSPGLGDTAMYLCATSRDFSGYTFGSGTRLTVV.